This entry features one TCR beta chain sequence. No antigen is known for it. No much larger clonotype is one base removed from it; base qualities were not supplied. In Seattle, one collaborating source enrolled patients while the infection was active and tracked those patients longitudinally over the course of disease. Each collaborating institution followed its own protocols to collect whole blood in K2EDTA tubes. For TCRbeta analysis, collaborators shipped samples in one of three forms: frozen whole blood, isolated PBMCs, or DNA extracted from either of those sample types. The sample belongs to a study of blood T cell repertoires in COVID-19 (dated by TCRdb to about 2020). A note on the overall study: Collaborator samples came from the United States, Italy and Spain and covered acute and convalescent phases of COVID-19. The material from the prospective study consisted of cDNA or gDNA derived from T cells, B-cell-depleted T cells, or PBMCs. Deeply sampled blood TCRbeta repertoires from subjects exposed to, actively infected with, or recovered from COVID-19 were included in the dataset. The repertoires were released in a freely available public database intended as a resource for research on the immune response to SARS-CoV-2. Samples came from the ongoing ImmuneRACE study (first 160 participants) plus 1,254 subjects from 6 global collaborators. The sample metadata nearly always contained a de-identified subject ID, COVID-19 status, age in years and sex. HLA class I and class II types, where available, came from metadata supplied by the sample provider rather than from assay-based typing.

TCRbeta CDR3 regions were amplified from genomic DNA by means of the immunoSEQ Assay, a bias-controlled multiplex PCR. From the authors' description of their analysis: The number of nucleated cells in each sample was estimated by amplification of reference gene primers within the assay. Sequence reads were collapsed and filtered to measure the absolute abundance of every unique TCRbeta CDR3 rearrangement. Productive Simpson clonality was computed per sample as the square root of Simpson's diversity index over productive rearrangements. TCRdb holds this immuneACCESS table with in-frame rearrangements only. Some clones are missing; in checked studies, unresolved V genes explain under half, and the rest has no known cause. D and trimming were read from the DNA, whereas the V and J calls and clone size are those reported in that table. The sample table contains under 200,000 clones; only one count was recorded for 80% to 90% of them. The ten largest clones take up about 9.4% of the sample.

Summary of the overall study and its limitations: The quantity of clinical and demographic metadata differed by source and by participant and was supplied without curation.

V is trimmed back by 4 bases and J by 4 bases, and the junction contains 7 bases that no gene match accounts for. CDR1 and CDR2 are drawn from the germline V gene: KGHSH, LQKENI. The CDR3 spans 15 residues, from the cysteine through the phenylalanine. The read is trimmed to its CDR3 DNA, 45 bases read in frame from base 1. Source material: peripheral blood. The sequence came from a woman in her 70s with COVID-19, enrolled during active disease. The rearrangement combines TRBV18 with TRBJ1-5, with TRBD1 matching 7 junction bases. The DNA sequence is given as TGTGCCAGCTCACTCGAGGCAGGGGGTAATCAGCCCCAGCATTTT. This translates into CASSLEAGGNQPQHF.